This T cell receptor (beta chain) was recovered during a study of CD8+CD57+ T cells in acquired aplastic anemia. The CDR3 totals 19 residues. Trimming cost V 4 bases and J 2 bases; bases outside gene matches: 20. Germline CDR1 is SGHTS and CDR2 is YDEGEE. Genomic DNA constituted the template upon which TCR beta VDJ and CDR3 profiling was performed. TCRdb independently ran MiXCR on the reads; one entry per CDR3 protein. The data contain some 290,000 distinct CDR3 sequences, approximately 55% of them singletons. This clonotype was observed many times. This chain joins TRBV5-8 and TRBJ2-7, with 8 bases lining up with TRBD2. The sequenced material came from sorted CD4+, CD8+, or CD8+CD57+ T cells (not recorded which) from PBMCs. The source is a human donor with severe aplastic anemia or a healthy control (not recorded which). CDR3 nucleotide sequence: TGTGCCAGCAGCGCCTCCCTTTCCTTCGGCGGGGGGTCGACCTACGAGCAGTACTTC. Amino acid sequence: CASSASLSFGGGSTYEQYF.